The following is a T cell receptor beta chain sequence with its context. The data were taken from a study of T-cell reconstitution after alpha-beta-depleted transplantation in children. V shed 6 bases, J shed 5 bases, and the junction held 5 bases outside the gene matches. Germline V gene lookup returns CDR1 ENHRY and CDR2 SYGVKD. The CDR3 runs 13 residues. The authors prepared the TCRbeta library with unique molecular identifiers. TCRdb ran MiXCR on the PCR reads and lists one entry per CDR3 protein. The sample shows approximately 400,000 distinct CDR3 sequences, approximately 10% of them seen only once.

The sample here was PBMCs from the stem cell graft donor, taken from the stem cell graft. The clonotype comes from a human donor who donated a stem cell graft to a child with acute myeloid leukemia. The rearrangement links TRBV10-3 to TRBJ2-7; 9 nucleotides match TRBD1. The CDR3 is CAISRDRDDEQYV. DNA for the CDR3: TGTGCCATCAGCCGGGACAGGGACGACGAGCAGTACGTC.